The 21 T cell receptor beta chains reported below all come from one sample, sequenced in a study of blood T cell repertoires in COVID-19. Profiled with immunoSEQ multiplex PCR; TCRdb holds only in-frame clones, not every one. The sample lists over 400,000 clones; about 88% were seen once. The material sequenced was peripheral blood. The source is a woman in her fifties or sixties with COVID-19, enrolled during active disease.

The chain employs TRBV29-1 and TRBJ2-7; 8 bases line up with TRBD2. The V gene's germline CDR1 is SQVTM and CDR2 ANQGSEA. The CDR3 extends over 14 amino acids. The V segment lost 5 bases and the J segment 1 base; nucleotides outside the gene matches: 7. The CDR3 nucleotides are TGCAGCGTTTCCGAAGCGGGGGAGTCCTACGAGCAGTACTTC. Residues: CSVSEAGESYEQYF.

This clone appeared once. The chain recombines TRBV7-9 with TRBJ1-5; D may be TRBD1 (6 bases). Germline CDR1 and CDR2: SEHNR and FQNEAQ (reference sequence). With 5 bases removed from V and 7 bases from J, the gap between germline ends came to 15 bases. The CDR3 extends over 14 amino acids. The CDR3 reads CASSPNQGSQPQHF. CDR3 nucleotide sequence: TGTGCCAGCAGCCCCAATCAGGGGAGCCAGCCCCAGCATTTT.

The chain uses TRBV28 and TRBJ1-2; a weak D match, TRBD1 (6 bases). Trimming left V 4 bases short and J 7 bases short, with 13 bases between. The germline CDR1 and CDR2 sequences are MDHEN and SYDVKM. The CDR3 runs to 13 residues. CDR3 coding DNA: TGTGCCAGCAGTTCCGGACAGCTCTCTGGCTACACCTTC. This encodes CASSSGQLSGYTF.

The rearrangement joins TRBV19 to TRBJ2-3; possibly TRBD1 for D (5 bases). Trimming removed 5 bases at V and 5 bases at J, with 11 bases between. The germline V gene encodes CDR1 LNHDA and CDR2 SQIVND (reference sequence). The CDR3 extends over 13 amino acids. The CDR3 reads CASSQGQVDTQYF. CDR3 in DNA: TGTGCCAGTAGTCAGGGCCAGGTAGATACGCAGTATTTT. The complete variable domain, with remaining parts taken from reference TRBV19 and TRBJ2-3, reads DGGITQSPKYLFRKEGQNVTLSCEQNLNHDAMYWYRQDPGQGLRLIYYSQIVNDFQKGDIAEGYSVSREKKESFPLTVTSAQKNPTAFYLCASSQGQVDTQYFGPGTRLTVL.

CDR3 sequence (DNA): TGTGCCAGCGAGCGTAAAGGAATGAACACTGAAGCTTTCTTT. It translates to CASERKGMNTEAFF. The V gene is TRBV6-5, the J gene TRBJ1-1; no clear D. V was shortened by 8 bases and J by 0 bases, with 13 bases between the two germline ends. Per germline, CDR1 MNHEY and CDR2 SVGAGI. CDR3 length: 14 residues.

This rearrangement joins TRBV20-1 to TRBJ1-3, with D uncertain. Trimming stripped 3 bases from V and 0 bases from J, with 15 bases between. The V gene's germline CDR1 is DFQATT and CDR2 SNEGSKA (reference sequence). The CDR3 contains 16 residues. CDR3 sequence (DNA): TGCAGTGCTAGTCGAGGATCTTTCAGCTCTGGAAACACCATATATTTT. It specifies CSASRGSFSSGNTIYF.

This rearrangement joins TRBV5-8 to TRBJ2-1, with D possibly being TRBD1 (6 bases). V was pared by 4 bases and J by 4 bases, with 12 bases between. The CDR3 contains 14 residues. Per germline, CDR1 SGHTS and CDR2 YDEGEE. In DNA form, the CDR3 reads TGTGCCAGCAGCCAGGGGAGCGGTTACAATGAGCAGTTCTTC. It encodes CASSQGSGYNEQFF.

The chain carries TRBV5-6 and TRBJ1-2, with 7 nucleotides matching TRBD1. This CDR3 has 13 amino acids. CDR1 and CDR2 (germline): SGHDT, YYEEEE. The trim removed 6 bases at V and 2 bases at J, leaving 4 bases unmatched. CDR3 region: CASNRGANYGYTF. In nucleotides, the CDR3 is TGTGCCAGCAACAGGGGCGCAAACTATGGCTACACCTTC.

As to this clone: This same CDR3 is encoded by further DNA sequences in the sample. This chain uses TRBV9 with TRBJ1-1; 11 bases match TRBD1. V lost 2 bases to trimming and J lost 5 bases; unmatched junction nucleotides: 5. CDR3 length: 15 amino acids. Per the germline V gene, CDR1 is SGDLS and CDR2 is YYNGEE. The CDR3 DNA sequence: TGTGCCAGCAGCGTGACCGGGACAGGGGGTACTGAAGCTTTCTTT. The encoded protein is CASSVTGTGGTEAFF.

Concerning this clone itself: Other DNA sequences of this sample code for an identical CDR3. The CDR3 DNA reads TGTGCCAGTTCCCCAGGGACAGGGAACTATGGCTACACCTTC. Residues: CASSPGTGNYGYTF. This chain uses TRBV19 with TRBJ1-2, with 9 bases identical to TRBD1. CDR3 length: 14 residues. Germline V lookup: CDR1 LNHDA, CDR2 SQIVND (reference sequence). V was pared by 8 bases and J by 2 bases, with 6 bases of the junction left unmatched.

This chain uses TRBV11-1 with TRBJ2-7, with TRBD1 identical over 7 bases. With 6 bases clipped from V and 3 bases from J, the junction kept 5 bases outside the gene matches. The germline V gene has CDR1 SGHAT and CDR2 FQDESV (reference sequence). CDR3 size: 13 residues. The CDR3 sequence: CASRLGQHYEQYF. The CDR3 nucleotides are TGTGCCAGCAGGTTGGGACAGCACTACGAGCAGTACTTC.

The chain carries TRBV28 and TRBJ2-7; 15 bases map to TRBD2. The junction had 1 base not matched to a gene; V was cut back by 6 bases and J by 1 base. The CDR3 spans 15 residues. Germline CDR1 and CDR2: MDHEN and SYDVKM. The CDR3 DNA is TGTGCCAGCAGGGGACTAGCGGGGGGTTCCTACGAGCAGTACTTC. It specifies CASRGLAGGSYEQYF.

This clone was counted a single time. The gene calls are TRBV9 and TRBJ1-1; 10 bases fit TRBD1. This CDR3 has 14 amino acids. Germline CDR1 is SGDLS and CDR2 is YYNGEE. V was pared by 3 bases and J by 5 bases, with 4 bases of the junction left unmatched. For the CDR3, the DNA is TGTGCCAGCAGCGGGGGACAGGGGATGACTGAAGCTTTCTTT. Its protein product is CASSGGQGMTEAFF. Supplemented by reference TRBV9 and TRBJ1-1, the full variable domain reads DSGVTQTPKHLITATGQRVTLRCSPRSGDLSVYWYQQSLDQGLQFLIQYYNGEERAKGNILERFSAQQFPDLHSELNLSSLELGDSALYFCASSGGQGMTEAFFGQGTRLTVV.

The gene calls are TRBV4-1 and TRBJ1-1; possible D gene TRBD1, 6 bases. The V gene's germline CDR1 is MGHRA and CDR2 YSYEKL. The CDR3 totals 17 residues. Trimming removed 1 base from V and 7 bases from J, with 22 bases in between. As DNA, the CDR3 is TGCGCCAGCAGCCAAGTGATACGGGGGGCGAAAGGGAATGAAGCTTTCTTT. Its translation is CASSQVIRGAKGNEAFF.

The CDR3 nucleotides read TGTGCCAGCGGTACAGCTAACTATGGCTACACCTTC. Translating it yields CASGTANYGYTF. The chain links TRBV2 to TRBJ1-2; no reliable D call. The CDR3 is made up of 12 amino acids. Germline V gene data show CDR1 as SNHLY and CDR2 as FYNNEI. With 8 bases removed from V and 0 bases from J, the gap between germline ends came to 7 bases.

The chain employs TRBV5-1 and TRBJ2-5; 10 bases map to TRBD2. Germline V gene lookup returns CDR1 SGHRS and CDR2 YFSETQ. This CDR3 contains 15 residues. V lost 3 bases to trimming and J lost 5 bases; unmatched junction nucleotides: 7. CDR3 sequence reads: CASSSSGGARETQYF. CDR3 nucleotide sequence: TGCGCCAGCAGCTCGAGCGGGGGGGCCAGGGAGACCCAGTACTTC.

The chain links TRBV2 to TRBJ2-2, with a possible D match to TRBD1 (5 bases). Germline values: CDR1 SNHLY, CDR2 FYNNEI. The CDR3 extends over 13 amino acids. V was cut by 8 bases and J by 8 bases, with 15 bases left in between. The CDR3: CASGEGYRGELFF. For the CDR3, the DNA is TGTGCCAGCGGCGAAGGGTACAGGGGGGAGCTGTTTTTT.

This clone occurred once. V is TRBV29-1 and J is TRBJ2-7; 8 bases agree with TRBD2. With 6 bases clipped from V and 4 bases from J, the junction kept 8 bases outside the gene matches. CDR1 and CDR2 from the germline V gene are SQVTM and ANQGSEA. The CDR3 spans 13 residues. This chain's CDR3 is CSVGSGGVYEQYF. Written as DNA, the CDR3 is TGCAGCGTCGGGAGCGGGGGCGTTTACGAGCAGTACTTC.

The genes are TRBV6-1 and TRBJ1-4, with D unresolved. In germline, CDR1 is MNHNS, CDR2 SASEGT. Trimming took 2 bases from V and 4 from J, leaving 11 bases between them. The CDR3 length is 15 residues. For the CDR3, the DNA is TGTGCCAGCAGTGAACTCACAGCCAATAATGAAAAACTGTTTTTT. It is translated as CASSELTANNEKLFF.

This chain connects TRBV19 to TRBJ2-7; D perhaps matches TRBD1 (7 bases). Per the germline V gene, CDR1 is LNHDA and CDR2 is SQIVND (reference sequence). The V end lost 3 bases, the J end lost 1 base, and 10 bases lay between the germline ends. The CDR3 covers 14 residues. The chain's CDR3 is CASSIQGGSYEQYF. DNA of the CDR3: TGTGCCAGTAGTATCCAGGGGGGTTCCTACGAGCAGTACTTC.

This chain uses TRBV19 with TRBJ2-1; maybe TRBD2 (5 bases). The V end was cut by 3 bases, the J end by 0 bases, with 15 bases between. This CDR3 region has 17 residues. The germline V gene has CDR1 LNHDA and CDR2 SQIVND (reference sequence). This CDR3 reads CASSMMQRLISYNEQFF. For the CDR3, the DNA is TGTGCCAGTAGTATGATGCAGCGACTAATCTCCTACAATGAGCAGTTCTTC.